Below, 5 T cell receptor beta chains from the same sample are listed, as sequenced in a study of metastatic and nonmetastatic thyroid tumors. TCRdb re-clonotyped the PCR reads via MiXCR. This sample carries 91,000 or so clones, approximately 12% of them seen once, and the ten largest clones take about 11%. There were no patients who had received any treatment before thyroid surgery. Source material: blood. The receptor source for this set is a female donor with papillary thyroid cancer or a benign thyroid nodule (not recorded which). Some clones in this sample may be carry-over from other donors' samples.

This clone was recorded at least ten times. A read error is possible here, since a much larger clone lies one base away. This sequence joins TRBV6-2 or TRBV6-3 and TRBJ1-1; D call uncertain. The germline CDR1 and CDR2 sequences are MNHEY and SVGEGT. The CDR3 contains 13 residues. With 6 bases removed from V and 3 bases from J, the gap between germline ends came to 11 bases. In nucleotides, the CDR3 is TGTGCCAGCAGAACTATAGGGTACACTGAAGCTTTCTTT. Its protein is CASRTIGYTEAFF.

Ten or more counts support this clone. This chain links TRBV5-6 with TRBJ2-7, with 8 bases lining up with TRBD2. Looked up from germline, CDR1 is SGHDT and CDR2 is YYEEEE. This CDR3 has 13 residues. V trimming: 3 bases; J trimming: 5 bases; junction bases outside the gene matches: 4. CDR3 sequence: CASSWGLVNEQYF. The CDR3 nucleotides read TGTGCCAGCAGCTGGGGACTAGTGAACGAGCAGTACTTC.

This clone was seen at least ten times. The chain links TRBV9 to TRBJ1-2; D possibly corresponds to TRBD1 (5 bases). The length of the CDR3 is 15 residues. Germline-derived CDR1 and CDR2 are SGDLS and YYNGEE. Trimming stripped 4 bases from V and 7 bases from J, with 20 bases between. DNA of the CDR3: TGTGCCAGCAGCTCCACCTGGATGGGGGGGAGTGGCTACACCTTC. Translating it yields CASSSTWMGGSGYTF.

This clone was observed many times. The rearrangement joins TRBV9 to TRBJ2-2, with 7 nucleotides matching TRBD2. CDR1 and CDR2 from the germline V gene are SGDLS and YYNGEE. V lost 4 bases and J lost 7; bases outside the gene matches: 16. This CDR3 comprises 17 residues. For the CDR3, the DNA is TGTGCCAGCAGCTCCTCTAGCGGCGGCTTCGGGGGCGGGGAGCTGTTTTTT. It codes for CASSSSSGGFGGGELFF.

In this sample, this clone turned up many times. J is TRBJ2-5 and V is TRBV7-2; TRBD2 matches 9 bases. Germline loops: CDR1 SGHTA, CDR2 FQGNSA. There are 15 residues in the CDR3. J was trimmed by 5 bases and V by 2 bases; bases with no gene match: 6. DNA for the CDR3: TGTGCCAGCAGCTTATACGTAACTAGCGGGGAGACCCAGTACTTC. Its translation is CASSLYVTSGETQYF.